Listed here is a single T cell receptor beta chain. Its antigen is unidentified. This sample was included in a study of cytomegalovirus exposure and HLA in healthy donors. Whole-study context: Findings of an earlier analysis included around 120 million unique TCR beta sequences from 190 million or so T cells. Study results and caveats: As a later analysis showed, a missense DCLRE1C variant was linked to trimming of TCR beta V- and J-genes. An apparent linkage of common viral pathogens to several of the most significant clusters emerged in a later analysis.

V lost 0 bases, J lost 1 base, and 10 bases stayed unmatched. Germline V gene sequence: CDR1 SNHLY, CDR2 FYNNEI. The CDR3 sequence is 19 residues long. This PCR relied on a set of 60 Vbeta primers and 13 Jbeta primers. The method was immunoSEQ multiplex PCR; TCRdb's version includes in-frame clones alone and lacks a portion of them. This table has 120,000 or so clones, around 86% appearing once. The specimen sequenced was PBMCs. The clonotype comes from a man aged 30-40 years in good health and CMV-seronegative. The chain links TRBV2 to TRBJ1-5, with TRBD1 matching over 9 bases. This chain's CDR3 is CASSEALGGQGLSNQPQHF. CDR3 in DNA: TGTGCCAGCAGTGAAGCTCTCGGGGGACAGGGTTTGAGCAATCAGCCCCAGCATTTT.